The sequence of this T cell receptor beta chain was determined in a study of quantifying T cell responses using KT2 cells. Whole-study context: RNA was reverse transcribed with TCR alpha and beta constant-region primers.

Unfractionated PBMC were spiked with known numbers of KT2 clone cells. This clonotype has just a few counts. Its antigen remains unknown. An oligo carrying a UMI was ligated to the cDNA 3' end. The first PCR ran roughly 4 cycles with an equimolar RC1.1 and RC1.2 beta primer mix. In TCRdb, the UMI-ligation and nested PCR reads were re-called with MiXCR into one record per CDR3 protein. The repertoire includes tens of thousands of distinct CDR3 sequences, under 14% of them detected once, and 10% sits in the top ten. Looked up from germline, CDR1 is LGHNA and CDR2 is YSLEER. This CDR3 has 14 amino acids. J was trimmed by 5 bases and V by 2 bases; bases with no gene match: 4. The study, taken as a whole, reports: At about one KT2 cell per 100,000 PBMC, KT2 sequences were still detected. Very high KT2 spike-in numbers caused saturation in KT2 sequence detection.

Sequencing was done on a sample of PBMCs spiked with cells of the T cell clone KT2. The V gene is TRBV4-3, the J gene TRBJ2-5, with TRBD1 matching 8 bases. The sequence came from a human donor. The CDR3 here is CASSQNTGGETQYF. CDR3 nucleotides: TGCGCCAGCAGCCAAAACACAGGGGGTGAGACCCAGTACTTC.